The entry below gives a single T cell receptor beta chain sequence along with its context. These data originate in a study of blood T cell repertoires in COVID-19. Study background: Both acute and convalescent COVID-19 samples were obtained from the United States, Italy and Spain. T cells, B-cell-depleted T cells, or PBMCs supplied cDNA or gDNA.

Trimming pared 4 bases from V and 1 base from J, leaving 14 bases between. This CDR3 comprises 15 residues. In germline, CDR1 is SGHNT, CDR2 YYREEE (reference sequence). As originally analysed: Amplifying reference gene primers gave estimates of nucleated cell counts. Using immunoSEQ multiplex PCR, the repertoire was profiled, and TCRdb retains in-frame clones only, with some absent. V and J calls and clone size are those listed in that table; D and trimming were worked out from the DNA. The repertoire includes tens of thousands of clones, 60% to 85% of them detected once, and about 30% sits in the top ten.

Sequencing was done on a sample of peripheral blood. This chain joins TRBV5-4 and TRBJ1-1, with D uncertain. The receptor's source is a human donor in a cohort sampled during active COVID-19. Written as DNA, the CDR3 is TGTGCCAGCAGCCCACCGGGAGTTACGAACACTGAAGCTTTCTTT. This translates into CASSPPGVTNTEAFF.